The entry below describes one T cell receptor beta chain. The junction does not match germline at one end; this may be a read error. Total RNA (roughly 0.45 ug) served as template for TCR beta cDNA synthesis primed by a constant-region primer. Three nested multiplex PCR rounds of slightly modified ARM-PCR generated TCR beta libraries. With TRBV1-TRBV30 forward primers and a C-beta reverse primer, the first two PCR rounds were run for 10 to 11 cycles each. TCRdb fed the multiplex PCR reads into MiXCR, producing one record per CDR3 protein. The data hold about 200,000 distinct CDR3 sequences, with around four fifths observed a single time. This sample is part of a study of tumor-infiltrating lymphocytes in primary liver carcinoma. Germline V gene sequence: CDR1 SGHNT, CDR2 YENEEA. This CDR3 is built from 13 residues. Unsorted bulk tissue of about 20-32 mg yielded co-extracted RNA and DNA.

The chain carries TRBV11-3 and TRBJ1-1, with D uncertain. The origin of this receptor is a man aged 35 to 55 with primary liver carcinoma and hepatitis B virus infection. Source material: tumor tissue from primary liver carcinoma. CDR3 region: CASRLGPDVEAFF. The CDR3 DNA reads TGTGCCAGCAGGTTAGGTCCAGACGTTGAAGCCTTCTTT.